This T cell receptor (beta chain) stems from a study of blood T cells in healthy people across ages. The authors ran a second PCR of about 6 to 11 cycles using a sample-barcoded 5' primer and a J-beta primer mix. MiXCR, run by TCRdb on the 5' RACE reads, gives a single entry per CDR3 protein. The table shows around 1,000,000 distinct CDR3 sequences, with almost 25% occurring only once. Germline V lookup: CDR1 LNHDA, CDR2 SQIVND (reference sequence). The CDR3 spans 15 residues. A further study also used this sample, focusing on T cells of mothers and their children. From that report: There were over 8.5 million TCR beta CDR3 reads from each mother and 2.5 million to 3.5 million from each child.

The sequencing input was blood. The receptor was derived from a girl aged 2 to 9 in good health. This chain links TRBV19 with TRBJ2-5; 8 bases are a match to TRBD2. Judging by the DNA end, TRBJ2-7 fits better; the J call may be wrong. The CDR3 DNA reads TGTGCCAGTAGTGTATATAGCGGGGACTCCTACGAGCAGTACTTC. Protein product: CASSVYSGDSYEQYF.